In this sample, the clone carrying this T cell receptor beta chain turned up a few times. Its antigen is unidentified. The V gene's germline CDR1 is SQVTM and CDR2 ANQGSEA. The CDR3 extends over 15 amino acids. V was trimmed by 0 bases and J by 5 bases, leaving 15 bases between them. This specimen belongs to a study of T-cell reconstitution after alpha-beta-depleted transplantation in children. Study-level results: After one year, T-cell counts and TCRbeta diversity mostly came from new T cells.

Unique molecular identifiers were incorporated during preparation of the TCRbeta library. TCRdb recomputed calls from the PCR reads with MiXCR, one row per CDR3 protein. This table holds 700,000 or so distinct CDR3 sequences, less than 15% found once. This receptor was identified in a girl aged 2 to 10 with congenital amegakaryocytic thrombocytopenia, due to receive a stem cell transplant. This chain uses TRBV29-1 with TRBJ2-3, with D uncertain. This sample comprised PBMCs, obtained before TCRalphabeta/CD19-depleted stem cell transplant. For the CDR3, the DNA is TGCAGCGTTGAAGACTTTGTTATTCGGAGAGATACGCAGTATTTT. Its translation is CSVEDFVIRRDTQYF.